This T cell receptor beta chain was sequenced for a study of T-cell reconstitution after alpha-beta-depleted transplantation in children. Preparing the TCRbeta library involved the use of unique molecular identifiers. TCRdb reprocessed the PCR reads with MiXCR, giving one entry per CDR3 protein. The sample lists 500,000 to 600,000 distinct CDR3 sequences; about 16% were seen once. The CDR3 spans 13 residues. Germline CDR1 MGHDK, CDR2 SYGVNS. The junction had 3 bases not matched to a gene; V was cut back by 1 base and J by 7 bases. The sequence came from a human donor who donated a stem cell graft to a child with acute lymphoblastic leukemia. The V gene is TRBV25-1, the J gene TRBJ1-2; 7 nucleotides agree with TRBD1. The source was PBMCs from the stem cell graft donor, collected from the stem cell graft. The CDR3 loop reads CASSEWTGGGYTF. DNA of the CDR3: TGTGCCAGCAGTGAATGGACAGGCGGTGGCTACACCTTC.